A single sample is the source of the 32 T cell receptor beta chains below, sequenced in a study of T-cell reconstitution after alpha-beta-depleted transplantation in children. For TCRbeta, the library was prepared with unique molecular identifiers. TCRdb re-derived calls from the PCR reads in MiXCR, one entry per CDR3 protein. The table includes 90,000 to 100,000 distinct CDR3 sequences, roughly an eighth detected once. The sample was PBMCs from the stem cell graft donor, taken from the stem cell graft. These receptors all come from a human donor who donated a stem cell graft to a child with inherited bone marrow failure.

This clonotype appeared many times. The V call is TRBV20-1, the J call TRBJ1-6, with D possibly matching TRBD1 (5 bases). The ends were cut back, 5 bases at V and 6 bases at J, with 11 bases in the middle. This CDR3 spans 13 amino acids. Germline V lookup: CDR1 DFQATT, CDR2 SNEGSKA (reference sequence). In DNA, the CDR3 is TGCAGTGCTGTAAGGGGTGGTAATTCACCCCTCCACTTT. Protein product: CSAVRGGNSPLHF.

The genes are TRBV2 and TRBJ2-5, with D tentatively TRBD2 (5 bases). V lost 8 bases, J lost 4 bases, and 23 bases lay in between. The CDR3 spans 16 residues. Germline V gene sequence: CDR1 SNHLY, CDR2 FYNNEI. Here the CDR3 reads CASSPWGGSGGETQYF. CDR3 in DNA: TGTGCCAGCTCCCCCTGGGGTGGTTCTGGAGGAGAGACCCAGTACTTC.

This clonotype was detected many times. V gene TRBV12-3 or TRBV12-4 combines with J gene TRBJ2-2; possibly TRBD2 for D (5 bases). The CDR3 runs 17 residues. The V end lost 5 bases, the J end lost 0 bases, and 16 bases lay between the germline ends. CDR3 in DNA: TGTGCCAGCAGTCAAAGCGGTCGGGGTCCGAACACCGGGGAGCTGTTTTTT. Amino acids: CASSQSGRGPNTGELFF.

This clonotype was found many times. The CDR3 DNA reads as TGTGCCAGTAGTACGACAGGGGATCCTTACAATGAGCAGTTCTTC. Protein: CASSTTGDPYNEQFF. V is TRBV19 and J is TRBJ2-1; 8 nucleotides align to TRBD1. The CDR3 has 15 residues. Germline CDR1 reads LNHDA; CDR2 reads SQIVND (reference sequence). Trimming removed 4 bases from V and 4 bases from J; junction bases left unmatched: 6.

This clonotype appeared many times. V and J are TRBV20-1 and TRBJ2-4; 11 bases are shared with TRBD2. CDR3 length: 15 residues. Germline values: CDR1 DFQATT, CDR2 SNEGSKA (reference sequence). V was pared by 6 bases and J by 3 bases, with 7 bases of the junction left unmatched. Here the CDR3 DNA reads TGCAGTGCCCTAGCGGGGGGAGGGGACAAAAACATTCAGTACTTC. Its translation is CSALAGGGDKNIQYF.

The table lists this clonotype with many counts. This chain links TRBV20-1 with TRBJ1-1, with D perhaps TRBD1 (5 bases). The CDR3 covers 15 residues. V was clipped by 4 bases and J by 2 bases, with 17 bases between them. CDR1 and CDR2 from the germline V gene are DFQATT and SNEGSKA (reference sequence). The CDR3 nucleotides read TGCAGTGCTATTAGGTTTTTGGGGGAAAACACTGAAGCTTTCTTT. Its protein product is CSAIRFLGENTEAFF.

This clonotype appeared many times. The V and J genes are TRBV5-5 and TRBJ1-1; D is unresolved. CDR1 is SGHKS, CDR2 YYEKEE, per germline (reference sequence). The CDR3 is made up of 14 amino acids. Trimming pared 4 bases from V and 2 bases from J, leaving 12 bases between. For the CDR3, the DNA is TGTGCCAGCAGCGCTGAGGTCTACAACACTGAAGCTTTCTTT. Amino acid sequence: CASSAEVYNTEAFF.

Many counts were recorded for this clonotype. V usage is TRBV20-1 and J usage is TRBJ1-1, with D unresolved. The germline gives CDR1 DFQATT, CDR2 SNEGSKA (reference sequence). This CDR3 has 12 residues. The V and J ends lost 2 bases and 4 bases respectively, with 8 bases between them. CDR3 in amino acids: CSARNARTEAFF. The CDR3 DNA follows: TGCAGTGCTAGAAACGCCCGCACTGAAGCTTTCTTT.

The CDR3 loop is CASSLEDQPQHF. The CDR3 DNA sequence: TGTGCCAGCAGCTTAGAGGATCAGCCCCAGCATTTT. This sequence joins TRBV7-9 and TRBJ1-5, with unresolved D. Germline V CDR1 and CDR2: SEHNR, FQNEAQ (reference sequence). V shed 1 base and J shed 5 bases, with 3 bases lying between them. The CDR3 runs to 12 residues.

This clonotype has ten or more counts. The rearrangement uses TRBV7-9 and TRBJ1-1; no firm D call. Trimming stripped 5 bases from V and 0 bases from J, with 10 bases between. This CDR3 region has 14 residues. CDR1 and CDR2 from the germline V gene are SEHNR and FQNEAQ (reference sequence). In nucleotides, the CDR3 is TGTGCCAGCAGCGTTGACGGTATGAACACTGAAGCTTTCTTT. Protein: CASSVDGMNTEAFF.

The sample holds many counts of this clonotype. The V and J genes are TRBV27 and TRBJ2-1; 9 bases agree with TRBD1. The trim removed 3 bases at V and 16 bases at J, leaving 7 bases unmatched. This CDR3 spans 12 amino acids. Germline V gives CDR1 MNHEY, CDR2 SMNVEV (reference sequence). Written as DNA, the CDR3 is TGTGCCAGCAGTTTCCGGGACAGGGCATTATTCTTC. Translating it yields CASSFRDRALFF.

This clonotype was detected only a few times. The DNA of the CDR3 is TGCGCCAGCAGCGATGGAACGGACAGGGGGTCCTACGAGCAGTACTTC. It encodes CASSDGTDRGSYEQYF. V gene TRBV5-1 combines with J gene TRBJ2-7, with TRBD1 matching 10 bases. CDR3 length: 16 residues. CDR1 is SGHRS and CDR2 is YFSETQ in the germline V gene. With V trimmed by 4 bases and J by 1 base, 8 bases remained unmatched.

Many counts were recorded for this clonotype. The gene calls are TRBV11-2 and TRBJ2-7; D remains unclear. The V end lost 1 base, the J end lost 7 bases, and 14 bases lay between the germline ends. The CDR3 spans 14 residues. Germline values: CDR1 SGHAT, CDR2 FQNNGV. The CDR3 sequence is CASSLAPTAREQYF. The CDR3 DNA reads as TGTGCCAGCAGCTTAGCCCCGACGGCTAGAGAGCAGTACTTC.

This clonotype was recorded many times. The chain couples TRBV20-1 to TRBJ1-1; 9 positions match TRBD1. V lost 4 bases and J lost 4; bases outside the gene matches: 1. From germline, CDR1 is DFQATT and CDR2 SNEGSKA (reference sequence). This CDR3 has 12 amino acids. CDR3 sequence reads: CSAIQGATEAFF. The CDR3 bases are TGCAGTGCTATACAGGGGGCCACTGAAGCTTTCTTT.

The table lists this clonotype with many counts. The CDR3 sequence is CASSESGQGAKETQYF. The DNA of the CDR3 is TGTGCCAGCAGCGAATCGGGACAGGGGGCTAAAGAGACCCAGTACTTC. V gene TRBV7-9 combines with J gene TRBJ2-5; 12 positions agree with TRBD1. Trimming removed 5 bases from V and 3 bases from J; junction bases left unmatched: 7. This CDR3 comprises 16 residues. Germline V CDR1 and CDR2: SEHNR, FQNEAQ (reference sequence). The full variable domain, rest sourced from reference TRBV7-9 and TRBJ2-5, is DTGVSQNPRHKITKRGQNVTFRCDPISEHNRLYWYRQTLGQGPEFLTYFQNEAQLEKSRLLSDRFSAERPKGSFSTLEIQRTEQGDSAMYLCASSESGQGAKETQYFGPGTRLLVL.

This clonotype was picked up many times. The rearrangement joins TRBV5-1 to TRBJ2-7; 8 bases fit TRBD2. J was trimmed by 4 bases and V by 0 bases; bases with no gene match: 6. The length of the CDR3 is 15 residues. The V gene's germline CDR1 is SGHRS and CDR2 YFSETQ. CDR3 DNA sequence: TGCGCCAGCAGCTTGGTGGTAGCGGGAAGGTACGAGCAGTACTTC. Translating gives CASSLVVAGRYEQYF.

This clonotype was observed many times. This CDR3 reads CSDPGRNYEQYF. The CDR3 DNA is TGCAGTGACCCGGGAAGAAACTACGAGCAGTACTTC. The genes are TRBV20-1 and TRBJ2-7, with D possibly being TRBD2 (5 bases). V shed 7 bases and J shed 3 bases, with 13 bases lying between them. This CDR3 spans 12 amino acids. The germline V gene has CDR1 DFQATT and CDR2 SNEGSKA (reference sequence).

Many counts were recorded for this clonotype. V is TRBV10-3 and J is TRBJ2-3; D is undetermined. The CDR3 is 12 amino acids. V shed 2 bases and J shed 6 bases, with 6 bases lying between them. Germline CDR1 and CDR2: ENHRY and SYGVKD. In nucleotides, the CDR3 is TGTGCCATCAGTGAGATCGAGGATACGCAGTATTTT. As protein: CAISEIEDTQYF.

CDR3 in amino acids: CASSDPGEEEQFF. CDR3 sequence (DNA): TGTGCCAGCAGCGACCCAGGGGAAGAGGAGCAGTTCTTC. This rearrangement joins TRBV6-1 to TRBJ2-1; maybe TRBD1 (6 bases). V shed 6 bases and J shed 10 bases, with 16 bases lying between them. The CDR3 totals 13 residues. Germline V gene lookup returns CDR1 MNHNS and CDR2 SASEGT.

This clonotype was counted between two and nine times. V gene TRBV4-2 combines with J gene TRBJ2-1; D gene uncertain. Looked up from germline, CDR1 is LGHNA and CDR2 is YNFKEQ. This CDR3 has 16 residues. The V and J ends lost 4 bases and 4 bases respectively, with 17 bases between them. CDR3 protein: CASSPAVRRIYNEQFF. The CDR3 DNA reads TGTGCCAGCAGCCCTGCGGTCCGGAGAATATACAATGAGCAGTTCTTC.

Many counts were recorded for this clonotype. The chain couples TRBV5-1 to TRBJ1-4, with D unclear. V lost 4 bases and J 5 bases, leaving 12 bases between the germline ends. This CDR3 is built from 14 residues. The germline V gene has CDR1 SGHRS and CDR2 YFSETQ. As DNA, the CDR3 is TGCGCCAGCAGCCTGGGTGGTGAAAATGAAAAACTGTTTTTT. Translation: CASSLGGENEKLFF.

This clonotype was counted ten times or more. In DNA, the CDR3 is TGTGCCTGGAGTGCATTCAATGGGGGCACAGGGTTCTTC. It codes for CAWSAFNGGTGFF. The chain has TRBV30 and TRBJ2-1; a weak D match, TRBD1 (6 bases). The V gene lost 1 base and the J gene lost 15 bases, with 19 bases spanning the gap. The CDR3 has 13 amino acids. Germline lookup yields CDR1 GTSNPN and CDR2 SVGIG (reference sequence). The full variable domain, completed using reference TRBV30 and TRBJ2-1, is SQTIHQWPATLVQPVGSPLSLECTVEGTSNPNLYWYRQAAGRGLQLLFYSVGIGQISSEVPQNLSASRPQDRQFILSSKKLLLSDSGFYLCAWSAFNGGTGFFGPGTRLTVL.

Turning to this clonotype: A read error may produce the germline difference seen at one junction end. Written as DNA, the CDR3 is TGCAGCGTTGAAGACCCAGGGACAGGAAAGGACACCGAAGCTTTCTTT. This codes for CSVEDPGTGKDTEAFF. V is TRBV29-1 and J is TRBJ1-1; 8 bases line up with TRBD1. The CDR3 has 16 amino acids. Germline CDR1 is SQVTM and CDR2 is ANQGSEA.

Many counts were recorded for this clonotype. The chain is built from TRBV7-2 and TRBJ2-3; possibly TRBD2 for D (6 bases). The CDR3 is 15 residues long. CDR1 and CDR2 (germline): SGHTA, FQGNSA. Trimming took 2 bases from V and 1 from J, leaving 10 bases between them. Written as DNA, the CDR3 is TGTGCCAGCAGCTTAAATCAGCGGGGCACAGATACGCAGTATTTT. As protein: CASSLNQRGTDTQYF. Together with reference TRBV7-2 and TRBJ2-3, the CDR3 gives the full variable domain: GAGVSQSPSNKVTEKGKDVELRCDPISGHTALYWYRQSLGQGLEFLIYFQGNSAPDKSGLPSDRFSAERTGGSVSTLTIQRTQQEDSAVYLCASSLNQRGTDTQYFGPGTRLTVL.

This clonotype has at least ten counts. V is TRBV20-1 and J is TRBJ2-1, with 9 bases matching TRBD2. Germline V lookup: CDR1 DFQATT, CDR2 SNEGSKA (reference sequence). Trimming cost V 6 bases and J 5 bases; bases outside gene matches: 8. The CDR3 has 14 amino acids. The CDR3 sequence: CSASEGTSNNEQFF. DNA for the CDR3: TGCAGTGCCTCAGAGGGGACTAGCAACAATGAGCAGTTCTTC.

This clonotype was seen at least ten times. This chain connects TRBV12-3 or TRBV12-4 to TRBJ2-7; TRBD2 is a possible D gene (6 bases). Deletions cut 5 bases from V and 3 bases from J, with 11 bases between. This CDR3 contains 13 residues. For the CDR3, the DNA is TGTGCCAGCAGTGCTAGCGAATTCTACGAGCAGTACTTC. Translation: CASSASEFYEQYF.

At least ten counts were recorded for this clonotype. The J gene is TRBJ1-1, the V gene TRBV5-1; TRBD1 is a possible D gene (5 bases). Germline V gene data show CDR1 as SGHRS and CDR2 as YFSETQ. The CDR3 covers 14 residues. The V and J ends lost 4 bases and 6 bases respectively, with 16 bases between them. CDR3 in DNA: TGCGCCAGCAGCGCCGGGGCGCTCTTTTCTGAAGCTTTCTTT. The encoded protein is CASSAGALFSEAFF.

This clonotype was recorded many times. The rearrangement uses TRBV7-2 and TRBJ1-2, with D possibly TRBD1 on 6 matching bases. The V and J ends lost 2 bases and 6 bases respectively, with 16 bases between them. The CDR3 is 15 residues long. Germline CDR1 and CDR2: SGHTA and FQGNSA. The CDR3 DNA is TGTGCCAGCAGCTTAAGCGCGGGGGCTGTAAATGGCTACACCTTC. Translated, it gives CASSLSAGAVNGYTF.

This clonotype has ten or more counts. The rearrangement links TRBV6-2 or TRBV6-3 to TRBJ2-2; the match to TRBD2 covers 11 bases. V lost 6 bases to trimming and J lost 0 bases; unmatched junction nucleotides: 3. The germline gives CDR1 MNHEY, CDR2 SVGEGT. CDR3 length: 16 residues. CDR3 in amino acids: CASRNSGGANTGELFF. The CDR3 bases are TGTGCCAGCAGAAATAGCGGGGGGGCGAACACCGGGGAGCTGTTTTTT.

This clonotype was picked up many times. This chain uses TRBV7-2 with TRBJ1-5; TRBD1 is a possible D gene (5 bases). Germline V gives CDR1 SGHTA, CDR2 FQGNSA. This CDR3 contains 16 residues. V was clipped by 1 base and J by 3 bases, with 13 bases between them. The CDR3 spells CASSLEGTGFNQPQHF. CDR3 in DNA: TGTGCCAGCAGCTTAGAGGGCACAGGCTTCAATCAGCCCCAGCATTTT.

This clonotype was seen at least ten times. The V and J genes are TRBV5-1 and TRBJ2-1; TRBD2 agrees at 7 bases. The junction had 5 bases not matched to a gene; V was cut back by 0 bases and J by 2 bases. The CDR3 contains 16 residues. Germline CDR1 reads SGHRS; CDR2 reads YFSETQ. CDR3 loop: CASSLAASGTYNEQFF. In DNA, the CDR3 is TGCGCCAGCAGCTTGGCGGCTAGCGGTACCTACAATGAGCAGTTCTTC.

The chain carries TRBV7-9 and TRBJ2-1, with D unclear. The CDR3 runs 16 residues. The germline gives CDR1 SEHNR, CDR2 FQNEAQ (reference sequence). Trimming shortened V by 2 bases and J by 1 base, and 12 bases separated the two germline ends. This chain's CDR3 is CASSLILTDSYNEQFF. The DNA of the CDR3 is TGTGCCAGCAGCTTAATTCTTACGGATTCCTACAATGAGCAGTTCTTC. The complete variable domain, with remaining parts taken from reference TRBV7-9 and TRBJ2-1, reads DTGVSQNPRHKITKRGQNVTFRCDPISEHNRLYWYRQTLGQGPEFLTYFQNEAQLEKSRLLSDRFSAERPKGSFSTLEIQRTEQGDSAMYLCASSLILTDSYNEQFFGPGTRLTVL.